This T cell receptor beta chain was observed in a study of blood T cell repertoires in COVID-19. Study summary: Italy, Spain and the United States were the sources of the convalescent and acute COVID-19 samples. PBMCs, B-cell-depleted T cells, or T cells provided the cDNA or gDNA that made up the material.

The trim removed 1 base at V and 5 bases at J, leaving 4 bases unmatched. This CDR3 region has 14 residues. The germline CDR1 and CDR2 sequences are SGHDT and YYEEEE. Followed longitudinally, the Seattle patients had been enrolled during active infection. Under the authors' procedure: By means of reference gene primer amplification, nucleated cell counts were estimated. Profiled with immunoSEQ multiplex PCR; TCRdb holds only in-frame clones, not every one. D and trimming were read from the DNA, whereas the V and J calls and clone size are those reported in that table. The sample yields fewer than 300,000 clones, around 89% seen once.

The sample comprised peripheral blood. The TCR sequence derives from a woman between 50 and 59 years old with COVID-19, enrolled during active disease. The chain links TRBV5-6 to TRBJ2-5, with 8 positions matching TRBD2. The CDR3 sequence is CASSLRGGGETQYF. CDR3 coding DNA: TGTGCCAGCAGCTTGCGGGGGGGCGGGGAGACCCAGTACTTC.